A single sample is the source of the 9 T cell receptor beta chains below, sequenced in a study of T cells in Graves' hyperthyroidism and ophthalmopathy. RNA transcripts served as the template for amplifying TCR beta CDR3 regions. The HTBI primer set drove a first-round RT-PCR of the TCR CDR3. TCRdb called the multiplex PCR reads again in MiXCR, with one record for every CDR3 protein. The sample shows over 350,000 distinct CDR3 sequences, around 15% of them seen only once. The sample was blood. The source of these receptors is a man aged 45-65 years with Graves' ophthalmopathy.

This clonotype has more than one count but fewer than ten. The CDR3 DNA reads as TGTGCCAGCAGCCCAACCTCGGGCTATAATTCACCCCTCCACTTT. Protein sequence: CASSPTSGYNSPLHF. The rearrangement uses TRBV9 and TRBJ1-6; D remains ambiguous. Germline V gives CDR1 SGDLS, CDR2 YYNGEE. CDR3 size: 15 residues. Trimming took off 4 bases at V and 3 bases at J, with 11 bases between the two ends.

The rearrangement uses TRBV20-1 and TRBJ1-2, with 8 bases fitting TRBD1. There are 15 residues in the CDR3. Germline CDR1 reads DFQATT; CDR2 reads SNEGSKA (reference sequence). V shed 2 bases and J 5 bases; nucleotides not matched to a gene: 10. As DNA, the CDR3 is TGCAGTGCTAGACCTAGGACAGGGCGGGAATATGGCTACACCTTC. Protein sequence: CSARPRTGREYGYTF.

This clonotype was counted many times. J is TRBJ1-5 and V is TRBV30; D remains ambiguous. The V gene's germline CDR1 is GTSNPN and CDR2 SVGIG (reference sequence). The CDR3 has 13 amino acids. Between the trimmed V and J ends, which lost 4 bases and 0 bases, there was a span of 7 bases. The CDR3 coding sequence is TGTGCCTGGACCCGAGGTAGCAATCAGCCCCAGCATTTT. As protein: CAWTRGSNQPQHF.

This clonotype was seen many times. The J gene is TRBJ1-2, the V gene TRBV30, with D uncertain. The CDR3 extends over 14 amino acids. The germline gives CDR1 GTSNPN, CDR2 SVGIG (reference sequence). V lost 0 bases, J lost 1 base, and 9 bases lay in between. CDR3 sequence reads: CAWSVIPDNYGYTF. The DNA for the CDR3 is TGTGCCTGGAGTGTAATTCCCGATAACTATGGCTACACCTTC. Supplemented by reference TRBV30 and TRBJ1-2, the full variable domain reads SQTIHQWPATLVQPVGSPLSLECTVEGTSNPNLYWYRQAAGRGLQLLFYSVGIGQISSEVPQNLSASRPQDRQFILSSKKLLLSDSGFYLCAWSVIPDNYGYTFGSGTRLTVV.

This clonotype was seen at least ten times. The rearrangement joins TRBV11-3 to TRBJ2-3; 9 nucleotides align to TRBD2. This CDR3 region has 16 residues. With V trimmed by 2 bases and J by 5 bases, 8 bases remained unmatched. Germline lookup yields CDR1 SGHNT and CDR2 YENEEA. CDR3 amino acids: CASSLSGREGVDTQYF. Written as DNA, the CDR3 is TGTGCCAGCAGCTTATCGGGGCGGGAGGGTGTAGATACGCAGTATTTT. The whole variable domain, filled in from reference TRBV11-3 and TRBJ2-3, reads EAGVVQSPRYKIIEKKQPVAFWCNPISGHNTLYWYLQNLGQGPELLIRYENEEAVDDSQLPKDRFSAERLKGVDSTLKIQPAELGDSAVYLCASSLSGREGVDTQYFGPGTRLTVL.

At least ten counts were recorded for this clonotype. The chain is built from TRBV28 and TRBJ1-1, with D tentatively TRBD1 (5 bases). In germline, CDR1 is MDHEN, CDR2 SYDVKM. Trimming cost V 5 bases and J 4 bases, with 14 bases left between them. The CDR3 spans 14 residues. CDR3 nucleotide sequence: TGTGCCAGCAGTACCCCGAGCGGGGCCACTGAAGCTTTCTTT. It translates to CASSTPSGATEAFF.

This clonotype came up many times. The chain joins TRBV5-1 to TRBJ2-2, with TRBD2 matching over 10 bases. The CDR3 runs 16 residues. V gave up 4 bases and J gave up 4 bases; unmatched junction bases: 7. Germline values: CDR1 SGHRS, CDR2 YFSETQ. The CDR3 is CASSQPGLASTGELFF. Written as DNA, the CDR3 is TGCGCCAGCAGCCAACCGGGACTAGCGTCCACCGGGGAGCTGTTTTTT.

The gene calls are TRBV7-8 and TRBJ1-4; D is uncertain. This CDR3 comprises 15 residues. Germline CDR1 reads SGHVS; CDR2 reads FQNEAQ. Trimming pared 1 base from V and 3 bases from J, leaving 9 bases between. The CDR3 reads CASSLEDGSNEKLFF. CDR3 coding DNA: TGTGCCAGCAGCTTAGAGGACGGGTCTAATGAAAAACTGTTTTTT.

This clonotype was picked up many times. CDR3 nucleotide sequence: TGTGCCAGCAGCCAAGGGACAGGGTCAACGAACACCGGGGAGCTGTTTTTT. It is translated as CASSQGTGSTNTGELFF. This chain joins TRBV3-1 and TRBJ2-2, with 8 nucleotides matching TRBD1. V shed 1 base, J shed 0 bases, and the junction held 4 bases outside the gene matches. This CDR3 is 17 amino acids long. From germline, CDR1 is LGHDT and CDR2 YNNKEL (reference sequence).